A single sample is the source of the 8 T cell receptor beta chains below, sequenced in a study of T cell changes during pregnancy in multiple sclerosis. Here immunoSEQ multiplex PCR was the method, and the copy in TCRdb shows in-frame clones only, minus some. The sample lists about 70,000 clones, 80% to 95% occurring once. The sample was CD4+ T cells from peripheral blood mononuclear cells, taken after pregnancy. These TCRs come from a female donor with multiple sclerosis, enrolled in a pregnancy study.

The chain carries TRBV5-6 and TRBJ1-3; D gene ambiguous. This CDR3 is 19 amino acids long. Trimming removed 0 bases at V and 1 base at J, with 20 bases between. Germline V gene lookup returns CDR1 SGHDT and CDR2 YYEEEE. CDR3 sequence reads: CASSLAGAGGVVSGNTIYF. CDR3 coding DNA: TGTGCCAGCAGCTTGGCTGGAGCGGGCGGGGTAGTGTCTGGAAACACCATATATTTT.

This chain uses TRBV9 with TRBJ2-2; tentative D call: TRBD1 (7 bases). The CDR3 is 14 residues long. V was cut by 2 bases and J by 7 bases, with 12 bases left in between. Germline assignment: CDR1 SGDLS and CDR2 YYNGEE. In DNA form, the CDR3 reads TGTGCCAGCAGCGTGGCCCAGGGGGGCGGGGAGCTGTTTTTT. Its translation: CASSVAQGGGELFF.

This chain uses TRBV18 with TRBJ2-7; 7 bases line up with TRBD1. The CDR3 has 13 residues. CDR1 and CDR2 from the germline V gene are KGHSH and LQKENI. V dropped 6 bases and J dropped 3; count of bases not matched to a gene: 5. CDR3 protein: CASSRQGIYEQYF. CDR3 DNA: TGTGCCAGCTCGCGACAGGGAATCTACGAGCAGTACTTC.

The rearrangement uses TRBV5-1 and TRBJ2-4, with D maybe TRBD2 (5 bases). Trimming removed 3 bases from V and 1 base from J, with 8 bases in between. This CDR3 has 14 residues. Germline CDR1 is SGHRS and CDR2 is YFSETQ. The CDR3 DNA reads TGCGCCAGCAGCTCGCCGGGGGCCAAAAACATTCAGTACTTC. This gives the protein CASSSPGAKNIQYF.

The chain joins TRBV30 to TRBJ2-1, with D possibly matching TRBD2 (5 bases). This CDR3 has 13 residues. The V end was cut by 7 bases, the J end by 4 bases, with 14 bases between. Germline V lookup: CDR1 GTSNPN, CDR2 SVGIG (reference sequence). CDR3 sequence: CAYSRDSYNEQFF. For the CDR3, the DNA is TGTGCCTACTCGAGGGATTCTTACAATGAGCAGTTCTTC.

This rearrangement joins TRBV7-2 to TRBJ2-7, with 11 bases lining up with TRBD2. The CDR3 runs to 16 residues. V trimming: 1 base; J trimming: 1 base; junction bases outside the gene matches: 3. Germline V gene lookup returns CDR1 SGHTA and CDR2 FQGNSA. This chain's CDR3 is CASSLEGTSGSYEQYF. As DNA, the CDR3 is TGTGCCAGCAGCTTAGAGGGGACTAGCGGTTCCTACGAGCAGTACTTC.

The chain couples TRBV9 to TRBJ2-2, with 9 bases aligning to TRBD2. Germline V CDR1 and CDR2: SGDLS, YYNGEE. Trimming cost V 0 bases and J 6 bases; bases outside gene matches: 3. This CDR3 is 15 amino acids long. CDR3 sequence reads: CASSVVAGGSGELFF. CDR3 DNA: TGTGCCAGCAGCGTAGTTGCGGGAGGGTCCGGGGAGCTGTTTTTT.

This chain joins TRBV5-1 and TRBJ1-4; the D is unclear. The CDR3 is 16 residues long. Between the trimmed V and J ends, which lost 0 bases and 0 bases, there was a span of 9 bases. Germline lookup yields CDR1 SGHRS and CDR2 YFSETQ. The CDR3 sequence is CASSLVSGATNEKLFF. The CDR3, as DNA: TGCGCCAGCAGCTTGGTTAGCGGGGCAACTAATGAAAAACTGTTTTTT.